The 17 T cell receptor beta chains reported below all come from one sample, sequenced in a study of blood T cell repertoires in COVID-19. TCRdb keeps only in-frame clones here, not all; method: immunoSEQ multiplex PCR. There are a few hundred thousand clones in the sample; more than 70% occur only once, and around 1.9% lies in the top ten. Sequencing input: PBMCs or T cells enriched from blood (not recorded which). The origin of the receptors is a man aged 35 to 55 in a cohort exposed to, infected with or recovered from COVID-19 (not recorded which).

This sequence joins TRBV5-1 and TRBJ2-7; perhaps TRBD1 as D (5 bases). The CDR3 extends over 14 amino acids. CDR1 SGHRS and CDR2 YFSETQ come from the germline V gene. V lost 2 bases to trimming and J lost 5 bases, with 14 bases between them. The CDR3 nucleotides are TGCGCCAGCAGCTTTTGGACCCTGGGGCACGAGCAGTACTTC. Amino acid sequence: CASSFWTLGHEQYF.

This chain joins TRBV2 and TRBJ2-7; D possibly corresponds to TRBD2 (8 bases). Per germline, CDR1 SNHLY and CDR2 FYNNEI. CDR3 length: 16 residues. Trimming shortened V by 6 bases and J by 3 bases, and 21 bases separated the two germline ends. The CDR3 here is CASSGQGGLDLYEQYF. CDR3 in DNA: TGTGCCAGCAGCGGGCAGGGGGGACTAGACCTCTACGAGCAGTACTTC.

The V gene is TRBV29-1, the J gene TRBJ2-7; D perhaps matches TRBD1 (5 bases). The CDR3 totals 14 residues. Trimming took 4 bases from V and 3 from J, leaving 16 bases between them. Germline loops: CDR1 SQVTM, CDR2 ANQGSEA. The CDR3 region is CSVGGQTESYEQYF. CDR3 nucleotide sequence: TGCAGCGTTGGGGGCCAGACAGAGAGCTACGAGCAGTACTTC.

The chain recombines TRBV24-1 with TRBJ1-2; 8 nucleotides match TRBD1. The CDR3 sequence is 13 residues long. Germline V gene lookup returns CDR1 KGHDR and CDR2 SFDVKD. V was clipped by 6 bases and J by 8 bases; unmatched bases: 7. The CDR3 DNA sequence: TGTGCCACCAGTCAGGACAGGGCCCTCGGCTACACCTTC. It is translated as CATSQDRALGYTF.

The chain has TRBV19 and TRBJ2-5; 7 bases are a match to TRBD1. Looked up from germline, CDR1 is LNHDA and CDR2 is SQIVND (reference sequence). Germline trimming cut 4 bases from V and 5 bases from J; bases unmatched to any gene: 7. The CDR3 spans 14 residues. CDR3 coding DNA: TGTGCCAGTAGTACCAACAGGGGAAAGGAGACCCAGTACTTC. As protein: CASSTNRGKETQYF.

The V and J genes are TRBV20-1 and TRBJ2-1; 8 nucleotides agree with TRBD2. The ends lost 3 bases at V and 0 bases at J; junction bases unmatched: 4. Looked up from germline, CDR1 is DFQATT and CDR2 is SNEGSKA (reference sequence). The CDR3 extends over 15 amino acids. CDR3 sequence: CSASSGASSYNEQFF. CDR3 in DNA: TGCAGTGCTAGTAGCGGGGCCAGCTCCTACAATGAGCAGTTCTTC.

V is TRBV28 and J is TRBJ1-2, with TRBD1 matching over 7 bases. V trimming: 3 bases; J trimming: 2 bases; junction bases outside the gene matches: 15. There are 18 residues in the CDR3. The V gene's germline CDR1 is MDHEN and CDR2 SYDVKM. Here the CDR3 DNA reads TGTGCCAGCAGTTTTTACCTCGATATAATGGGACAGAACTATGGCTACACCTTC. It specifies CASSFYLDIMGQNYGYTF.

V and J are TRBV3-1 (or the pseudogene TRBV3-2) and TRBJ2-1; 7 bases match TRBD2. The CDR3 length is 17 residues. Germline V gene lookup returns CDR1 LGHDT and CDR2 YNNKEL (reference sequence). Trimming took 5 bases from V and 2 from J; bases not matched to a gene: 12. The CDR3 protein is CASSGIREAEPYNEQFF. Written as DNA, the CDR3 is TGTGCCAGCAGCGGAATACGGGAGGCAGAACCCTACAATGAGCAGTTCTTC.

The rearrangement links TRBV28 to TRBJ1-5; weak D call: TRBD1 (5 bases). The germline gives CDR1 MDHEN, CDR2 SYDVKM. CDR3 size: 14 residues. V lost 3 bases, J lost 3 bases, and 9 bases lay in between. The CDR3 here is CASSFRRDNQPQHF. The CDR3 nucleotides are TGTGCCAGCAGTTTCCGCAGGGACAATCAGCCCCAGCATTTT.

The V call is TRBV5-1, the J call TRBJ1-1; a possible D gene is TRBD1 (5 bases). Germline V CDR1 and CDR2: SGHRS, YFSETQ. Trimming cost V 0 bases and J 0 bases, with 9 bases left between them. The CDR3 runs 15 residues. The CDR3: CASSLAQGMNTEAFF. DNA of the CDR3: TGCGCCAGCAGCTTGGCGCAGGGAATGAACACTGAAGCTTTCTTT.

This clone was detected once. Distinct nucleotide sequences in the sample also encode this CDR3. This chain uses TRBV3-1 (or the pseudogene TRBV3-2) with TRBJ1-1, with 10 bases aligning to TRBD1. CDR1 and CDR2 from the germline V gene are LGHDT and YNNKEL (reference sequence). The CDR3 runs to 14 residues. V lost 4 bases to trimming and J lost 2 bases; unmatched junction nucleotides: 1. The DNA for the CDR3 is TGTGCCAGCAGCCCGACAGGGGGCAACACTGAAGCTTTCTTT. Translation gives CASSPTGGNTEAFF.

The rearrangement uses TRBV7-6 and TRBJ2-5, with unresolved D. This CDR3 spans 13 amino acids. Trimming removed 3 bases at V and 0 bases at J, with 5 bases between. Looked up from germline, CDR1 is SGHVS and CDR2 is FNYEAQ. The DNA for the CDR3 is TGTGCCAGCAGCTTGACTCACCAAGAGACCCAGTACTTC. Its protein product is CASSLTHQETQYF.

The genes are TRBV30 and TRBJ1-2, with D perhaps TRBD1 (6 bases). The V end was cut by 5 bases, the J end by 3 bases, with 10 bases between. The CDR3 extends over 12 amino acids. The V gene's germline CDR1 is GTSNPN and CDR2 SVGIG (reference sequence). In DNA form, the CDR3 reads TGTGCCTGGGCTCAGGGGTACTATGGCTACACCTTC. Its protein is CAWAQGYYGYTF. The whole variable domain, remainder taken from reference TRBV30 and TRBJ1-2, is SQTIHQWPATLVQPVGSPLSLECTVEGTSNPNLYWYRQAAGRGLQLLFYSVGIGQISSEVPQNLSASRPQDRQFILSSKKLLLSDSGFYLCAWAQGYYGYTFGSGTRLTVV.

The rearrangement uses TRBV5-4 and TRBJ1-1; 7 positions match TRBD1. The germline V gene encodes CDR1 SGHNT and CDR2 YYREEE (reference sequence). There are 12 residues in the CDR3. V lost 0 bases and J lost 11; bases outside the gene matches: 4. CDR3 residues: CASSLGDSAAFF. The CDR3 region has the DNA TGTGCCAGCAGCTTGGGGGACAGTGCGGCTTTCTTT.

The rearrangement links TRBV7-9 to TRBJ2-1, with 8 bases fitting TRBD1. V was clipped by 5 bases and J by 3 bases; unmatched bases: 3. CDR3 size: 14 residues. The germline gives CDR1 SEHNR, CDR2 FQNEAQ (reference sequence). Written as DNA, the CDR3 is TGTGCCAGCAGCCCCGACAGGGGCTACAATGAGCAGTTCTTC. It translates to CASSPDRGYNEQFF.

This clone has more than one count but fewer than ten. V and J are TRBV3-1 (or the pseudogene TRBV3-2) and TRBJ1-1, with D perhaps matching TRBD1 (5 bases). Looked up from germline, CDR1 is LGHDT and CDR2 is YNNKEL (reference sequence). The ends were cut back, 1 base at V and 4 bases at J, with 13 bases in the middle. This CDR3 is 15 amino acids long. The CDR3, as DNA: TGTGCCAGCAGCCAAGTCGGGGGGAAAATCACTGAAGCTTTCTTT. Translating it yields CASSQVGGKITEAFF.

The chain joins TRBV2 to TRBJ1-6; D uncertain. The CDR3 has 13 residues. The V and J ends lost 4 bases and 6 bases respectively, with 7 bases between them. The germline gives CDR1 SNHLY, CDR2 FYNNEI. For the CDR3, the DNA is TGTGCCAGCAGTGTAGAGTTTAATTCACCCCTCCACTTT. It encodes CASSVEFNSPLHF.